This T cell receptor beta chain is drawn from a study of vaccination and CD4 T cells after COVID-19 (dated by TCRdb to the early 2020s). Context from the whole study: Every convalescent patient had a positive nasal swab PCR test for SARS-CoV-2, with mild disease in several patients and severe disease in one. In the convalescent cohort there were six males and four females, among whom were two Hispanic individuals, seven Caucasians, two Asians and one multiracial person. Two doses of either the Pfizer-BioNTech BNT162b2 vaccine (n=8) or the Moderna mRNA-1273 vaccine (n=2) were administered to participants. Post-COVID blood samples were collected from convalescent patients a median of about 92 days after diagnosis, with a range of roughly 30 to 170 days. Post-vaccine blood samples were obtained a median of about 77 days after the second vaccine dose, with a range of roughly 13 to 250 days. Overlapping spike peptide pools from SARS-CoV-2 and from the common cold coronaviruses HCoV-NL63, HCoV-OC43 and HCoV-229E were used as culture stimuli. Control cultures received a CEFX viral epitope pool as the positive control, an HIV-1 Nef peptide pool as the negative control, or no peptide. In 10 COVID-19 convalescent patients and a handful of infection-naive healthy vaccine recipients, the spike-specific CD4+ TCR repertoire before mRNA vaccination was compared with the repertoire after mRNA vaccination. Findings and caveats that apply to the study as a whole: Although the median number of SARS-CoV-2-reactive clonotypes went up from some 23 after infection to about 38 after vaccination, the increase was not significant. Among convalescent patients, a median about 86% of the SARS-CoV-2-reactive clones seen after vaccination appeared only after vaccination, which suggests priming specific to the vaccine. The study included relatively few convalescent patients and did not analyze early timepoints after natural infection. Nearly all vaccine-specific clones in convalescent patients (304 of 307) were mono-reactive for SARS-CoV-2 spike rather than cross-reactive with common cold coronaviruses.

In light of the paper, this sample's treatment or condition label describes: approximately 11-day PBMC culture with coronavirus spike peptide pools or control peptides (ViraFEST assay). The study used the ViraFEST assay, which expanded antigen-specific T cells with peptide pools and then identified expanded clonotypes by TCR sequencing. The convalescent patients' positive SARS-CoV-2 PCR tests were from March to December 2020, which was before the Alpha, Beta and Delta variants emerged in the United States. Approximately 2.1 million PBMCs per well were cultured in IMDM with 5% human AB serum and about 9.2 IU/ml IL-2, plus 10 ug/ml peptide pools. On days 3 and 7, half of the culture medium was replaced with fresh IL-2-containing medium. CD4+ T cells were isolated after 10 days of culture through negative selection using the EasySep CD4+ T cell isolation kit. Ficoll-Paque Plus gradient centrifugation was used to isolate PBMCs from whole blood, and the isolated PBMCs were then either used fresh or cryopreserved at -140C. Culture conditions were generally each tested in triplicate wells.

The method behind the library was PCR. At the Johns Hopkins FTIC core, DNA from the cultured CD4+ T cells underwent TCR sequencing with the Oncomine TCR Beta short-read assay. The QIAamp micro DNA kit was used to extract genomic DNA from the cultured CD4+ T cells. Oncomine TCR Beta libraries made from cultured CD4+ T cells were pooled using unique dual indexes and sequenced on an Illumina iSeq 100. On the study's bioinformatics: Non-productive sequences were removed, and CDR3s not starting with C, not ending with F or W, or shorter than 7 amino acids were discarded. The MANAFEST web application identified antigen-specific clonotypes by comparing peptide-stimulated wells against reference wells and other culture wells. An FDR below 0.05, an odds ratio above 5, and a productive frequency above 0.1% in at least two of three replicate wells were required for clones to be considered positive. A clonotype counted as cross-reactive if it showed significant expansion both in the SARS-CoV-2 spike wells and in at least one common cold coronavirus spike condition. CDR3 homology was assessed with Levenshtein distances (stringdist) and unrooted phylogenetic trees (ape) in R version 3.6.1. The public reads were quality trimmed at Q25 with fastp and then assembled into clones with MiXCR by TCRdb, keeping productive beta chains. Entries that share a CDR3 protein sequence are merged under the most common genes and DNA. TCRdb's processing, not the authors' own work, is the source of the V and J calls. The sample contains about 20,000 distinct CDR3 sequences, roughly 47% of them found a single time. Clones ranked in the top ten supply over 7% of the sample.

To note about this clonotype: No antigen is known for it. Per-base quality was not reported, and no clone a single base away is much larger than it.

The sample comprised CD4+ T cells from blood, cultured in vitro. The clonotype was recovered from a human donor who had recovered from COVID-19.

The CDR3 sequence is CASSPRGQQETQYF. The sequence in DNA is TGTGCCAGTTCTCCCCGGGGACAACAAGAGACCCAGTACTTC. This chain is built from TRBV7-2 and TRBJ2-5; D gene: possibly TRBD1, on 6 matching bases. Trimming costs V 9 bases and J 2 bases, and their ends lie 16 bases apart. Including cysteine and phenylalanine, the CDR3 has 14 amino acids. Just the 42-base CDR3 DNA is kept, in frame starting at base 1. CDR1 is given as SGHTA and CDR2 as FQGNSA, both from the germline V gene.